The T cell receptor beta chain under discussion was sequenced for a study of blood T cell repertoires in COVID-19. Study context: COVID-19 samples, acute and convalescent, were from the United States, Italy and Spain. PBMCs, B-cell-depleted T cells, or T cells were the source of the cDNA or gDNA that made up the material.

Germline values: CDR1 SGHNT, CDR2 YENEEA. The CDR3 spans 13 residues. V was shortened by 5 bases and J by 7 bases, with 14 bases between the two germline ends. Original processing methods: Nucleated cell number was recorded as an estimate derived from reference gene primer amplification. Some clones are missing from TCRdb's copy, which holds only in-frame ones; the method was immunoSEQ multiplex PCR. V, J and clone size reflect that table, while D and trimming were determined from the DNA. The table includes over 130,000 clones, 80% to 85% detected once. The receptor was isolated from a human donor in a cohort sampled during active COVID-19. This chain joins TRBV11-3 and TRBJ2-5; TRBD1 is a possible D gene (7 bases). The sequencing sample was made of peripheral blood. CDR3 amino acids: CASSQRQGGTQYF. CDR3 bases: TGTGCCAGCAGCCAAAGACAGGGAGGGACCCAGTACTTC.